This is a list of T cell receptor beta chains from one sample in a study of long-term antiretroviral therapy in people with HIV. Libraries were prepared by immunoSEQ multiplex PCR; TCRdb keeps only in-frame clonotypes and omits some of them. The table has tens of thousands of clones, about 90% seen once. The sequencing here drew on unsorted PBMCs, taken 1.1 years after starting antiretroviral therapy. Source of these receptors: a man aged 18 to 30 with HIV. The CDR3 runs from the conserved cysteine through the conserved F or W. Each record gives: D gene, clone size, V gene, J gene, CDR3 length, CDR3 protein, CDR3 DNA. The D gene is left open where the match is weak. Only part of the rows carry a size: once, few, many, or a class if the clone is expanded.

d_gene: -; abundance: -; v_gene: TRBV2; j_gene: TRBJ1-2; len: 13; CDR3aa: CASSDAAGYGYTF; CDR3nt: TGTGCCAGCAGTGACGCGGCAGGCTATGGCTACACCTTC
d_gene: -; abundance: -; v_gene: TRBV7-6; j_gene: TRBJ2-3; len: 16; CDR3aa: CASSFGGTDSTDTQYF; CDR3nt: TGTGCCAGCAGCTTTGGTGGCACGGATAGCACAGATACGCAGTATTTT
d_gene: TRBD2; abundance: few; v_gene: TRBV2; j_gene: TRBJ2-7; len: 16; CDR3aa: CASSEASSGVGYEQYF; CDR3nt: TGTGCCAGCAGTGAAGCGTCTAGCGGGGTGGGCTACGAGCAGTACTTC
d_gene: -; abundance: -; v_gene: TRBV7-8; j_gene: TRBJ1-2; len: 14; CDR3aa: CASSVGQLNYGYTF; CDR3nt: TGTGCCAGCAGCGTAGGACAGCTCAACTATGGCTACACCTTC
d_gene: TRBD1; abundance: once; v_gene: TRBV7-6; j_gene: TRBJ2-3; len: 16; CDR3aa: CASSYSGQGATDTQYF; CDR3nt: TGTGCCAGCAGCTATTCTGGACAGGGGGCGACAGATACGCAGTATTTT
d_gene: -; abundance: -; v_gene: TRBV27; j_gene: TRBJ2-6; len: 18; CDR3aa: CASRPRTFDYSGANVLTF; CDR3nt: TGTGCCAGCAGGCCCAGGACGTTTGACTACTCTGGGGCCAACGTCCTGACTTTC
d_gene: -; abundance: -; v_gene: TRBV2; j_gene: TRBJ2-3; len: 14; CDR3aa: CASSESTDTDTQYF; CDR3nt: TGTGCCAGCAGTGAATCTACAGACACAGATACGCAGTATTTT
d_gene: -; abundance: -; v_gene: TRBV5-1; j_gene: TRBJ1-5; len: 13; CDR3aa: CASSLEMNQPQHF; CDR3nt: TGCGCCAGCAGCTTGGAGATGAATCAGCCCCAGCATTTT
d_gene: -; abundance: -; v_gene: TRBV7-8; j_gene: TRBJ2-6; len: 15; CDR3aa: CASSLADSGANVLTF; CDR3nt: TGTGCCAGCAGCTTAGCGGACTCTGGGGCCAACGTCCTGACTTTC
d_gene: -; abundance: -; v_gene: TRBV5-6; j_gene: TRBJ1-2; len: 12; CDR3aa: CASSLGFYGYTF; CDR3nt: TGTGCCAGCAGCTTGGGTTTCTATGGCTACACCTTC
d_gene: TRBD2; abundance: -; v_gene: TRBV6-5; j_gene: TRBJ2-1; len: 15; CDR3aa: CASSYSPGGGNEQFF; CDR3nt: TGTGCCAGCAGTTACTCGCCGGGAGGAGGGAATGAGCAGTTCTTC
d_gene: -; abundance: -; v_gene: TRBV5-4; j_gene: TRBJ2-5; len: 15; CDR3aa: CASSLRGAGQETQYF; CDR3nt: TGTGCCAGCAGCTTGCGAGGGGCAGGGCAAGAGACCCAGTACTTC
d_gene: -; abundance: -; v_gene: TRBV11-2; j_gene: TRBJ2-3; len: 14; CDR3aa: CASSLVSGTRLVDF; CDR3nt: TGTGCCAGCAGCTTAGTAAGCGGCACCCGACTAGTTGATTTT
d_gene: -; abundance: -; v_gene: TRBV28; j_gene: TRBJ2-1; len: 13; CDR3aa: CAVGGGPYNEQFF; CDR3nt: TGTGCCGTAGGGGGGGGCCCCTACAATGAGCAGTTCTTC
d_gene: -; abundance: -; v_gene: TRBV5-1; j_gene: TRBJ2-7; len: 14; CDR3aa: CASSRTIFSYEQYF; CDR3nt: TGCGCCAGCAGCCGGACTATCTTTTCCTACGAGCAGTACTTC
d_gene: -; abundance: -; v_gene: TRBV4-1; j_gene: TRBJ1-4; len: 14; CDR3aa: CASSQDRGKEKLFF; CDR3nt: TGCGCCAGCAGCCAAGACAGGGGCAAGGAAAAACTGTTTTTT
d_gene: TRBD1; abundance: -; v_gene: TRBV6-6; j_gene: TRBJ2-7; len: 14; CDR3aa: CASLGTGTGDEQYF; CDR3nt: TGTGCCAGCTTGGGCACCGGGACAGGGGACGAGCAGTACTTC
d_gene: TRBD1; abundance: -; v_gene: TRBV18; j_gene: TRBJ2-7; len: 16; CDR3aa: CASSPRTGGSSYEQYF; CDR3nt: TGTGCCAGCTCACCACGAACAGGGGGAAGCTCCTACGAGCAGTACTTC
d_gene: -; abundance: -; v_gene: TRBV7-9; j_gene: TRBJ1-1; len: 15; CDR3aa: CASSLVVELNTEAFF; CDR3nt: TGTGCCAGCAGCTTAGTGGTGGAGCTGAACACTGAAGCTTTCTTT
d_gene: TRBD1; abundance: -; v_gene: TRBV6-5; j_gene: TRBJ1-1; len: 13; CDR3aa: CASSLDRGAEAFF; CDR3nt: TGTGCCAGCAGCCTGGACAGGGGAGCCGAGGCTTTCTTT
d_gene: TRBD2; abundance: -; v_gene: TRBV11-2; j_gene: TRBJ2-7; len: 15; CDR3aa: CASSFGLAGAYEQYF; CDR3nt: TGTGCCAGCAGCTTCGGGCTAGCGGGCGCCTACGAGCAGTACTTC
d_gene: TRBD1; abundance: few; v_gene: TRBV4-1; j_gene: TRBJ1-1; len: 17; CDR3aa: CASSQDRGRGPNTEAFF; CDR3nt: TGCGCCAGCAGCCAAGACCGGGGCAGGGGGCCGAACACTGAAGCTTTCTTT
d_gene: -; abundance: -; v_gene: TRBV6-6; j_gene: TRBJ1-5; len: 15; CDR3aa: CASSVLTGTAQPQHF; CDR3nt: TGTGCCAGCAGTGTCTTAACAGGGACTGCTCAGCCCCAGCATTTT
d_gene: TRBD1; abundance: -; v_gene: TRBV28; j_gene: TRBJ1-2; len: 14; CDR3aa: CASIKAGGRKGYTF; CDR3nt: TGTGCCAGCATAAAGGCAGGGGGTAGGAAGGGCTACACCTTC
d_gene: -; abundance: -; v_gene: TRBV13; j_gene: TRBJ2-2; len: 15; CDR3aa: CASSLGGRRTGELFF; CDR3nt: TGTGCCAGCAGCTTAGGGGGCAGACGGACCGGGGAGCTGTTTTTT
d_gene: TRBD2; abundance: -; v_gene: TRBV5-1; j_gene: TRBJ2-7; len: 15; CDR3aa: CASSLTSVSSYEQYF; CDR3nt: TGCGCCAGCAGCTTGACTAGCGTCAGCTCCTACGAGCAGTACTTC
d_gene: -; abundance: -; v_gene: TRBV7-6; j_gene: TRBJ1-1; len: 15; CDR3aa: CASEPTRDRLTEAFF; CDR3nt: TGTGCCAGCGAACCCACGCGAGATAGGCTCACTGAAGCTTTCTTT
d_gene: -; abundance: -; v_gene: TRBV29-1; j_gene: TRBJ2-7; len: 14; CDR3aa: CSVGEDGAGSEQYF; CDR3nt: TGCAGCGTGGGAGAAGACGGGGCGGGGTCCGAGCAGTACTTC
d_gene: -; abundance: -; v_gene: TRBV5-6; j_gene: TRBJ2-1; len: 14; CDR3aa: CASSFSVTLNEQFF; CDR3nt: TGTGCCAGCAGCTTTAGCGTCACCCTCAATGAGCAGTTCTTC
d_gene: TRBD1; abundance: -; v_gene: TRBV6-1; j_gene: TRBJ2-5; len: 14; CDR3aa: CASNNRGVVETQYF; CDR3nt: TGTGCCAGCAACAACAGGGGGGTAGTGGAGACCCAGTACTTC
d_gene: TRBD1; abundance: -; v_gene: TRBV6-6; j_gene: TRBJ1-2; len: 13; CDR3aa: CASRPGQSYGYTF; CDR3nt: TGTGCCAGCAGACCGGGACAGTCCTATGGCTACACCTTC
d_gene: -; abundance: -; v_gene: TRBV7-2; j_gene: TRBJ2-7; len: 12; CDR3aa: CASSPPMNEQYF; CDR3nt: TGTGCCAGCAGCCCCCCGATGAACGAGCAGTACTTC
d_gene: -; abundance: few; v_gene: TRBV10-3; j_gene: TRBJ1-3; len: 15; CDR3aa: CAISESTDGGNTIYF; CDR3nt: TGTGCCATCAGTGAGTCGACGGACGGGGGAAACACCATATATTTT
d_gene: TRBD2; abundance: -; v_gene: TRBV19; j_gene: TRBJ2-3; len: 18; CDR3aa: CASSLEKGVRGATDTQYF; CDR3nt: TGTGCCAGTAGCCTCGAAAAGGGGGTGCGGGGGGCCACAGATACGCAGTATTTT
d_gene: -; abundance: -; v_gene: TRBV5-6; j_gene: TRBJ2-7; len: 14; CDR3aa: CASSLVASRWEQYF; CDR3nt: TGTGCCAGCAGCTTGGTTGCGTCTAGGTGGGAGCAGTACTTC
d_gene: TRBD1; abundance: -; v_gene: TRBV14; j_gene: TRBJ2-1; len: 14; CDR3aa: CASSLYRGRNEQFF; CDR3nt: TGTGCCAGCAGCCTTTACAGGGGGCGCAATGAGCAGTTCTTC
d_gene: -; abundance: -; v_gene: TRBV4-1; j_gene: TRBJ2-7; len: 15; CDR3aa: CASSAAPGDAYEQYF; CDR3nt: TGCGCCAGCAGCGCGGCACCGGGGGACGCCTACGAGCAGTACTTC
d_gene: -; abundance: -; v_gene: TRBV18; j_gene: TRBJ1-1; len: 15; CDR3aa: CASSPPGSSGTEAFF; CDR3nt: TGTGCCAGCTCACCACCGGGTAGCTCGGGGACTGAAGCTTTCTTT